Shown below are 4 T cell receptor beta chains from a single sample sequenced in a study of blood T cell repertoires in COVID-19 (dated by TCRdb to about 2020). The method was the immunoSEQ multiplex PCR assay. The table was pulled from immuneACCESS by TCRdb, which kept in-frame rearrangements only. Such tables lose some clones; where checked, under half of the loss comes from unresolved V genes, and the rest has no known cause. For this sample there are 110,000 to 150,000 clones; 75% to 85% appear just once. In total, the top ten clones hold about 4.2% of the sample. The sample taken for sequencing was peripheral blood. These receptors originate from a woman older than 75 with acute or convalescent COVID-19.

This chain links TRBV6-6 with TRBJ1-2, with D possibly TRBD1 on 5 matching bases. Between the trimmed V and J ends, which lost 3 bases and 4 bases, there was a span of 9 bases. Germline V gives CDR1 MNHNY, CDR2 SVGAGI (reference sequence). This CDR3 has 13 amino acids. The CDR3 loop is CASSYTTVYGYTF. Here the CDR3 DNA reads TGTGCCAGCAGTTATACGACAGTCTATGGCTACACCTTC.

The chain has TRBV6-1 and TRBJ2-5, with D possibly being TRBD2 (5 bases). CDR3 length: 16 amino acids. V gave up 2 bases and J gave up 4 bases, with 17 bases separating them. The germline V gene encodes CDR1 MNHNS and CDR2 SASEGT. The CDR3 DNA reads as TGTGCCAGCAGTGAAATCGGGCAGTACGAGGGAGAGACCCAGTACTTC. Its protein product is CASSEIGQYEGETQYF.

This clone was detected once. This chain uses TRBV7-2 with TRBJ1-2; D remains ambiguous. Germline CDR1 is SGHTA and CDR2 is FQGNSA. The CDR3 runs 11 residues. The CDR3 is CVVRANYGYTF. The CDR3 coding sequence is TGTGTCGTTCGGGCTAACTATGGCTACACCTTC.

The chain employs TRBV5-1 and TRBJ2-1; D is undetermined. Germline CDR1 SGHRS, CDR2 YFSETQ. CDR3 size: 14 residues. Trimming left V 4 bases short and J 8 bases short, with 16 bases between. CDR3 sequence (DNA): TGCGCCAGCAGCCCTGGTGGGCCTTGGGATGAGCAGTTCTTC. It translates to CASSPGGPWDEQFF.